These 25 T cell receptor beta chains came from one sample sequenced in a study of OX40 agonist ivuxolimab in advanced cancers. Assay: immunoSEQ multiplex PCR; the TCRdb copy retains only in-frame clones and omits some. The sample shows approximately 90,000 clones, roughly 90% of them seen only once. Sequencing used CD4+ or CD8+ T cells sorted from blood, obtained in a trial of the OX40 agonist ivuxolimab. All receptors derive from an adult with an advanced solid tumor such as melanoma, head and neck, liver or kidney cancer.

The chain combines TRBV12-2 with TRBJ2-7; the table's D call of TRBD1 was not tested on the DNA. TRBV12-2 is given as a pseudogene. The CDR3 runs 16 residues. The CDR3 here is CASRLTAGQKIYEQYF. The DNA of the CDR3 is TGTGCAAGTCGCTTGACCGCGGGACAGAAGATCTACGAGCAGTACTTC.

This chain connects TRBV5-4 to TRBJ2-7; D assignment may be TRBD1 or TRBD2 (5 bases each). Trimming stripped 4 bases from V and 3 bases from J, with 17 bases between. Germline CDR1 reads SGHNT; CDR2 reads YYREEE (reference sequence). CDR3 length equals 15 residues. Here the CDR3 DNA reads TGTGCCAGCAGCGGACCCGGTGGGACCTACTACGAGCAGTACTTC. This sequence encodes CASSGPGGTYYEQYF.

V and J are TRBV19 and TRBJ1-4, with 9 bases that match TRBD1. This CDR3 contains 15 residues. Germline CDR1 and CDR2: LNHDA and SQIVND (reference sequence). Trimming at V came to 5 bases and at J to 8 bases, leaving 9 bases not matched to a gene. The CDR3 spells CASSSPGTGTEKLFF. The CDR3 DNA sequence: TGTGCCAGTAGTTCCCCCGGGACAGGGACCGAAAAACTGTTTTTT. Full variable domain (rest looked up from reference TRBV19 and TRBJ1-4): DGGITQSPKYLFRKEGQNVTLSCEQNLNHDAMYWYRQDPGQGLRLIYYSQIVNDFQKGDIAEGYSVSREKKESFPLTVTSAQKNPTAFYLCASSSPGTGTEKLFFGSGTQLSVL.

This clone appeared once. The chain uses TRBV7-8 and TRBJ2-3; D is undetermined. Trimming stripped 5 bases from V and 2 bases from J, with 14 bases between. The CDR3 extends over 15 amino acids. Germline CDR1 is SGHVS and CDR2 is FQNEAQ. CDR3 protein: CASSPVIQYTDTQYF. CDR3 nucleotides: TGTGCCAGCAGCCCTGTAATACAGTACACAGATACGCAGTATTTT.

There are a few counts of this clone. The chain combines TRBV30 with TRBJ1-1; no definite D call. Trimming took 4 bases from V and 1 from J, leaving 10 bases between them. Germline lookup yields CDR1 GTSNPN and CDR2 SVGIG (reference sequence). This CDR3 region has 13 residues. The CDR3 DNA reads as TGTGCCTGGAAAGTAGGACCGAACACTGAAGCTTTCTTT. Amino acid sequence: CAWKVGPNTEAFF.

This clone was detected only once. This chain connects TRBV9 to TRBJ2-7; 8 bases align to TRBD1. The CDR3 totals 15 residues. Germline lookup yields CDR1 SGDLS and CDR2 YYNGEE. V lost 2 bases, J lost 2 bases, and 6 bases stayed unmatched. The CDR3, as DNA: TGTGCCAGCAGCGTTACCGGGACAGGACCCTACGAGCAGTACTTC. Amino acid sequence: CASSVTGTGPYEQYF.

V usage is TRBV27 and J usage is TRBJ1-2, with TRBD1 identical over 7 bases. The CDR3 loop spans 14 amino acids. Trimming cost V 2 bases and J 8 bases; bases outside gene matches: 8. CDR1 and CDR2 from the germline V gene are MNHEY and SMNVEV (reference sequence). CDR3 DNA: TGTGCCAGCAGTTTAAACCGGGACAGAAACGGCTACACCTTC. As protein: CASSLNRDRNGYTF.

The chain combines TRBV5-1 with TRBJ1-4, with unresolved D. This CDR3 region has 14 residues. Germline V gene data show CDR1 as SGHRS and CDR2 as YFSETQ. The germline V and J ends were trimmed by 4 bases and 4 bases, with 11 bases remaining between them. CDR3 sequence: CASSPEGFNEKLFF. The CDR3 bases are TGCGCCAGCAGCCCAGAGGGATTTAATGAAAAACTGTTTTTT.

This chain joins TRBV5-1 and TRBJ2-1, with TRBD2 matching over 12 bases. The CDR3 is 15 residues long. After removal of 4 bases from V and 7 bases from J, the junction contained 6 bases not matched to a gene. Germline-derived CDR1 and CDR2 are SGHRS and YFSETQ. The CDR3, as DNA: TGCGCCAGCAGCCCCCTAGCGGGAGGGAATAATGAGCAGTTCTTC. Its protein is CASSPLAGGNNEQFF.

V is TRBV7-2 and J is TRBJ2-7; 7 bases are shared with TRBD2. This CDR3 has 15 residues. Germline V gene data show CDR1 as SGHTA and CDR2 as FQGNSA. V lost 4 bases and J lost 4; bases outside the gene matches: 10. CDR3 sequence (DNA): TGTGCCAGCAGCTCAGGACTAGTGGGCCGATACGAGCAGTACTTC. Its translation is CASSSGLVGRYEQYF.

This clone has just one count. The limits of the CDR3 on the DNA are not certain, so only TCRdb's listed CDR3 is given. The chain employs TRBV27 and TRBJ1-1. Germline-derived CDR1 and CDR2 are MNHEY and SMNVEV (reference sequence). A total of 13 residues make up the CDR3, ends included. The CDR3 protein is CASTSTLGTEAFF.

In this sample, this clone turned up once. The chain uses TRBV28 and TRBJ2-5; D remains ambiguous. Trimming shortened V by 4 bases and J by 5 bases, and 8 bases separated the two germline ends. The CDR3 runs to 12 residues. Germline V gene data show CDR1 as MDHEN and CDR2 as SYDVKM. For the CDR3, the DNA is TGTGCCAGCAGTTCAGGCCCGGAGACCCAGTACTTC. Its protein product is CASSSGPETQYF.

The chain has TRBV19 and TRBJ2-1, with D possibly matching TRBD2 (6 bases). This CDR3 spans 14 amino acids. The V gene's germline CDR1 is LNHDA and CDR2 SQIVND (reference sequence). V lost 2 bases, J lost 9 bases, and 14 bases lay in between. The CDR3 DNA reads as TGTGCCAGTAGTATAAAGTCGAGGGACTTTGAGCAGTTCTTC. Translating it yields CASSIKSRDFEQFF.

The chain carries TRBV5-1 and TRBJ1-4; D is unclear. The germline CDR1 and CDR2 sequences are SGHRS and YFSETQ. Trimming stripped 3 bases from V and 4 bases from J, with 10 bases between. The CDR3 length is 14 residues. The CDR3 region has the DNA TGCGCCAGCAGCTCGGGAGTCGATAATGAAAAACTGTTTTTT. Translated: CASSSGVDNEKLFF.

This rearrangement joins TRBV28 to TRBJ2-7; 7 bases map to TRBD2. This CDR3 has 16 amino acids. The V segment lost 3 bases and the J segment 0 bases; nucleotides outside the gene matches: 8. Per the germline V gene, CDR1 is MDHEN and CDR2 is SYDVKM. CDR3 DNA: TGTGCCAGCAGTTTTTCGAGGACTAGGAGCTCCTACGAGCAGTACTTC. Translation gives CASSFSRTRSSYEQYF.

This clone was counted a few times. The chain uses TRBV25-1 and TRBJ1-1; D not certain. V lost 1 base and J lost 0, with 9 bases in between. CDR3 size: 15 residues. Germline CDR1 is MGHDK and CDR2 is SYGVNS. The CDR3 DNA is TGTGCCAGCAGTGAATTCAAGGCCATGAACACTGAAGCTTTCTTT. Amino acid sequence: CASSEFKAMNTEAFF.

The rearrangement joins TRBV20-1 to TRBJ1-2; D call uncertain. Germline lookup yields CDR1 DFQATT and CDR2 SNEGSKA (reference sequence). The CDR3 length is 11 residues. V was trimmed by 3 bases and J by 7 bases, leaving 9 bases between them. The CDR3 sequence: CSARTPGGYTF. Here the CDR3 DNA reads TGCAGTGCTAGGACCCCCGGTGGCTACACCTTC.

V is TRBV7-9 and J is TRBJ2-1; D unresolved. The V gene's germline CDR1 is SEHNR and CDR2 FQNEAQ (reference sequence). With 4 bases removed from V and 0 bases from J, the gap between germline ends came to 13 bases. This CDR3 has 16 residues. This CDR3 reads CASSSQDLLSYNEQFF. In DNA form, the CDR3 reads TGTGCCAGCAGCTCCCAAGACTTGCTCTCCTACAATGAGCAGTTCTTC.

This rearrangement joins TRBV9 to TRBJ1-2; maybe TRBD1 (5 bases). CDR3 size: 15 residues. V was trimmed by 0 bases and J by 8 bases, leaving 17 bases between them. Germline V gene data show CDR1 as SGDLS and CDR2 as YYNGEE. CDR3 in amino acids: CASSVDLGLAQGYTF. DNA of the CDR3: TGTGCCAGCAGCGTAGACCTGGGACTGGCCCAGGGCTACACCTTC.

This chain joins TRBV6-4 and TRBJ2-2; D is possibly TRBD2 (5 bases). There are 14 residues in the CDR3. Trimming cost V 6 bases and J 5 bases, with 13 bases left between them. Germline V CDR1 and CDR2: MRHNA, SNTAGT. The DNA of the CDR3 is TGTGCCAGCAGCGTCGAATCGGGAACCGGGGAGCTGTTTTTT. Protein sequence: CASSVESGTGELFF.

This clone was seen just once. This chain links TRBV30 with TRBJ2-1; D ambiguous. This CDR3 is built from 12 residues. Germline V gene data show CDR1 as GTSNPN and CDR2 as SVGIG (reference sequence). Trimming cost V 0 bases and J 10 bases, with 10 bases left between them. CDR3 residues: CAWSVRVGEQFF. In nucleotides, the CDR3 is TGTGCCTGGAGTGTACGAGTAGGCGAGCAGTTCTTC.

The chain combines TRBV5-1 with TRBJ2-3, with a weak D call TRBD1 (5 bases). Germline assignment: CDR1 SGHRS and CDR2 YFSETQ. The CDR3 runs 14 residues. Trimming pared 7 bases from V and 0 bases from J, leaving 12 bases between. CDR3 sequence: CASYPQGSTDTQYF. As DNA, the CDR3 is TGCGCCAGCTATCCCCAGGGTAGCACAGATACGCAGTATTTT.

The sample holds one count of this clone. The chain has TRBV30 and TRBJ1-2, with D possibly being TRBD1 (5 bases). Trimming removed 0 bases from V and 2 bases from J, with 10 bases in between. This CDR3 has 14 amino acids. Germline V gene lookup returns CDR1 GTSNPN and CDR2 SVGIG (reference sequence). The CDR3 DNA reads TGTGCCTGGAGTGTCGGGGCAGCCAACTATGGCTACACCTTC. It is translated as CAWSVGAANYGYTF. Together with reference TRBV30 and TRBJ1-2, the CDR3 gives the full variable domain: SQTIHQWPATLVQPVGSPLSLECTVEGTSNPNLYWYRQAAGRGLQLLFYSVGIGQISSEVPQNLSASRPQDRQFILSSKKLLLSDSGFYLCAWSVGAANYGYTFGSGTRLTVV.

With respect to this clone: The junction differs from germline at one of its ends, possibly a read error. V and J are TRBV6-5 and TRBJ2-1; TRBD1 or TRBD2 may be the D gene (6 bases each). This CDR3 comprises 11 residues. Germline CDR1 is MNHEY and CDR2 is SVGAGI. CDR3 nucleotide sequence: TGTGCCAGCAAGAGGGGGGATGAACAGTTCTTC. It is translated as CASKRGDEQFF.

Here the CDR3 reads CASGVRTGGSGEQYF. CDR3 in DNA: TGTGCCAGCGGAGTGAGGACAGGGGGGTCTGGGGAGCAGTACTTC. The chain links TRBV6-1 to TRBJ2-7; 10 nucleotides line up with TRBD1. This CDR3 spans 15 amino acids. Germline V lookup: CDR1 MNHNS, CDR2 SASEGT. Trimming removed 8 bases from V and 7 bases from J; junction bases left unmatched: 14.